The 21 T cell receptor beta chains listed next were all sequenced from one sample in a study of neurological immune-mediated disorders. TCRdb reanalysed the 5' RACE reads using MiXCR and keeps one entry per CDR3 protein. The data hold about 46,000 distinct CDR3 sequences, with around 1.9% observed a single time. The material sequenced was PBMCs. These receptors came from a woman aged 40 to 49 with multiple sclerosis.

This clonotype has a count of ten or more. CDR3 in DNA: TGTGCCAGCAGCTTAACCCTGACACAGGGAGGGAACACTGAAGCTTTCTTT. Translation gives CASSLTLTQGGNTEAFF. J is TRBJ1-1 and V is TRBV11-2, with a possible D match to TRBD1 (6 bases). V was pared by 2 bases and J by 1 base, with 17 bases between. The CDR3 is made up of 17 amino acids. Germline V gene sequence: CDR1 SGHAT, CDR2 FQNNGV.

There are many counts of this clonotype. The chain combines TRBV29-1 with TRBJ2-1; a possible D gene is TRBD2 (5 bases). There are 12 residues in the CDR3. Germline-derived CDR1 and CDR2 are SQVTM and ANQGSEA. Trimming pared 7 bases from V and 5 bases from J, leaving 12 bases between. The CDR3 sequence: CSGPPRDNEQFF. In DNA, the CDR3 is TGCAGCGGCCCTCCGAGGGACAATGAGCAGTTCTTC.

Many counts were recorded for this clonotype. The CDR3 sequence: CASSVRAGADTQYF. The CDR3 DNA reads TGTGCCAGCAGCGTACGAGCGGGGGCAGATACGCAGTATTTT. The chain employs TRBV9 and TRBJ2-3; 8 nucleotides align to TRBD2. CDR1 is SGDLS, CDR2 YYNGEE, per germline. This CDR3 contains 14 residues. The V and J ends lost 1 base and 4 bases, in that order; junction bases with no gene match: 2.

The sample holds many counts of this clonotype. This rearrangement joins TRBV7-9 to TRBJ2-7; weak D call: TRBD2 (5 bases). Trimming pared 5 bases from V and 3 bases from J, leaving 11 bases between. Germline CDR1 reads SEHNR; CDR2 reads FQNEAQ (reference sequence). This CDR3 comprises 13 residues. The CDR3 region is CASSQSGLYEQYF. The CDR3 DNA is TGTGCCAGCAGCCAGAGTGGACTCTACGAGCAGTACTTC.

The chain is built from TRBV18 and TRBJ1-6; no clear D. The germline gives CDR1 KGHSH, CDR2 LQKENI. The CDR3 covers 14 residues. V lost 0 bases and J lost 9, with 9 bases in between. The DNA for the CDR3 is TGTGCCAGCTCACCACCGGCAGATTCTTCACCCCTCCACTTT. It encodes CASSPPADSSPLHF.

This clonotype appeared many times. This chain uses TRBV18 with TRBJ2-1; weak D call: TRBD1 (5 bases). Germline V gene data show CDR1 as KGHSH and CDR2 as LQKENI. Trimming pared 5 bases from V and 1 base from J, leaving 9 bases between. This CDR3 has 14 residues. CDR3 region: CASSVQGSYNEQFF. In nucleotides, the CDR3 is TGTGCCAGCTCAGTTCAGGGTTCCTACAATGAGCAGTTCTTC.

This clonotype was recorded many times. The CDR3 spells CASSQDRDSMGSPLHF. For the CDR3, the DNA is TGTGCCAGCAGCCAAGACCGGGACAGTATGGGTTCACCCCTCCACTTT. V gene TRBV14 combines with J gene TRBJ1-6, with 7 bases that match TRBD1. This CDR3 is built from 16 residues. Germline assignment: CDR1 SGHDN and CDR2 FVKESK. V lost 0 bases and J lost 9; bases outside the gene matches: 8.

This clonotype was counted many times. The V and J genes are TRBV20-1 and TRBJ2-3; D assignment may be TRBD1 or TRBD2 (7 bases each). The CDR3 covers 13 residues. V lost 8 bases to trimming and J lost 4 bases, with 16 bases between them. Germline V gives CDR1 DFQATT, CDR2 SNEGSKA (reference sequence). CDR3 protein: CSTYRGGADTQYF. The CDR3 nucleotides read TGCAGTACCTACAGGGGAGGGGCAGATACGCAGTATTTT.

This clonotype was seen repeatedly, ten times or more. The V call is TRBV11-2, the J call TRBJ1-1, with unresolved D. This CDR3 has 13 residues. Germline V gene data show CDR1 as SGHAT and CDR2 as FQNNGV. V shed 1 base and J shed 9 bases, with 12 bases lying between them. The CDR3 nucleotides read TGTGCCAGCAGCTTAGTGGCCCTCACGCAAGCTTTCTTT. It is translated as CASSLVALTQAFF.

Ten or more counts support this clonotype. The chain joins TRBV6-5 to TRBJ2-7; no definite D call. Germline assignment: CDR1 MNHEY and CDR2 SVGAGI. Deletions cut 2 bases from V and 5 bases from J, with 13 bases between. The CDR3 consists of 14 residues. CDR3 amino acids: CASSYALGLDEQYF. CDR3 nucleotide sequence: TGTGCCAGCAGTTACGCTTTGGGCCTAGACGAGCAGTACTTC.

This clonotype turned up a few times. The CDR3 nucleotides read TGTGCCAGCTCACCCCTCCCCGTAGGATCCTACGAGCAGTACTTC. This translates into CASSPLPVGSYEQYF. The chain combines TRBV18 with TRBJ2-7; D ambiguous. CDR1 and CDR2 from the germline V gene are KGHSH and LQKENI. V was trimmed by 3 bases and J by 1 base, leaving 13 bases between them. The CDR3 extends over 15 amino acids.

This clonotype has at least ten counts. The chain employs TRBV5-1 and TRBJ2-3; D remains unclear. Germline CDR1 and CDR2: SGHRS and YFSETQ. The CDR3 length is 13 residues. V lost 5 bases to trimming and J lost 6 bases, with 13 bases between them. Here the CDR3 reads CASSLGRWDTQYF. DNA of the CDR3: TGCGCCAGCAGTCTCGGGCGGTGGGATACGCAGTATTTT.

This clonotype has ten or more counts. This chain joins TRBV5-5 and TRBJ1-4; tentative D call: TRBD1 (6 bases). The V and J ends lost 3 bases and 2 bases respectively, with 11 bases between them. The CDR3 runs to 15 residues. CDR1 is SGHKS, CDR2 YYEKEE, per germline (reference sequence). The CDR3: CASSSYRATNEKLFF. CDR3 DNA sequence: TGTGCCAGCAGCTCCTACAGGGCTACTAATGAAAAACTGTTTTTT.

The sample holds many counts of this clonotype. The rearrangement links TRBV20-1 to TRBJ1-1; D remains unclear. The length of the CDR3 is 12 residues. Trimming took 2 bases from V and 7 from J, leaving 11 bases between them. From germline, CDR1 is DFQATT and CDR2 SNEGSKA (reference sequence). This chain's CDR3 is CSARPPMDEAFF. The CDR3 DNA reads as TGCAGTGCTAGACCTCCCATGGATGAAGCTTTCTTT.

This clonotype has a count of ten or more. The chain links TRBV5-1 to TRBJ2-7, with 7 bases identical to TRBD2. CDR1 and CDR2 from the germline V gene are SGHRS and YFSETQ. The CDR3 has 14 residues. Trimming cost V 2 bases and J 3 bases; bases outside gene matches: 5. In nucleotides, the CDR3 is TGCGCCAGCAGCTTATCTAGCGGTGTCTACGAGCAGTACTTC. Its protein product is CASSLSSGVYEQYF.

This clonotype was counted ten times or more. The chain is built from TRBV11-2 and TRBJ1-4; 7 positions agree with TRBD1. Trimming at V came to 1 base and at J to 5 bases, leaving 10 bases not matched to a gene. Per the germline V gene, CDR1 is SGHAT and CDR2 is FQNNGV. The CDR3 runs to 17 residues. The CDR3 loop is CASSLVVTGNDNEKLFF. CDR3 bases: TGTGCCAGCAGCTTAGTGGTGACAGGGAACGACAATGAAAAACTGTTTTTT.

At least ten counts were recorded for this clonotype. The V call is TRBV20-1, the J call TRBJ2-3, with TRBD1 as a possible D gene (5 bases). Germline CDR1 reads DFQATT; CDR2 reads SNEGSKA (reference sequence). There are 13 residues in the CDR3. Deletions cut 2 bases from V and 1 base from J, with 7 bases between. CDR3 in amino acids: CSARTRGTDTQYF. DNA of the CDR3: TGCAGTGCTAGAACCAGGGGCACAGATACGCAGTATTTT.

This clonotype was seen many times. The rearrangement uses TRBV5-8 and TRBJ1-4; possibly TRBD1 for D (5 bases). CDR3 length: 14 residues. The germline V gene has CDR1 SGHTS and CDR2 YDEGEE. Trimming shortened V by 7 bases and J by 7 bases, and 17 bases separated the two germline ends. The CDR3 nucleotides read TGTGCCAGCCTATGGACCGGGGGTGGTGAAAAACTGTTTTTT. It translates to CASLWTGGGEKLFF.

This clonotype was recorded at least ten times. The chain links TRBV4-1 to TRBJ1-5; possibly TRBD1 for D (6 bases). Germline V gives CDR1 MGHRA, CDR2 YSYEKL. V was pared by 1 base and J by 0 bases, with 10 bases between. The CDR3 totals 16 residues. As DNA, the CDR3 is TGCGCCAGCAGCCAAGCAAGGGGGTCTAGCAATCAGCCCCAGCATTTT. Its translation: CASSQARGSSNQPQHF.

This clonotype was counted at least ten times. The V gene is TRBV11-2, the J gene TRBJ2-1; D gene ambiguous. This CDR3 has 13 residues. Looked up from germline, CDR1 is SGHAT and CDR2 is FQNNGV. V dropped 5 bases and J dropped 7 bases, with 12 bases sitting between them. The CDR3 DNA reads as TGTGCCAGCAGCGCCCGAGGCAATAATGAGCAGTTCTTC. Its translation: CASSARGNNEQFF.

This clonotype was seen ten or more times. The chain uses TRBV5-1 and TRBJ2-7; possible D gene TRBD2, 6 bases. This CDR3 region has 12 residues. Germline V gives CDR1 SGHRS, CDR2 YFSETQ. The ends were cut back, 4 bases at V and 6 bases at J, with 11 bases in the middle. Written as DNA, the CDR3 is TGCGCCAGCAGCCGGGAGAGAGCCGAGCAGTACTTC. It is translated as CASSRERAEQYF.